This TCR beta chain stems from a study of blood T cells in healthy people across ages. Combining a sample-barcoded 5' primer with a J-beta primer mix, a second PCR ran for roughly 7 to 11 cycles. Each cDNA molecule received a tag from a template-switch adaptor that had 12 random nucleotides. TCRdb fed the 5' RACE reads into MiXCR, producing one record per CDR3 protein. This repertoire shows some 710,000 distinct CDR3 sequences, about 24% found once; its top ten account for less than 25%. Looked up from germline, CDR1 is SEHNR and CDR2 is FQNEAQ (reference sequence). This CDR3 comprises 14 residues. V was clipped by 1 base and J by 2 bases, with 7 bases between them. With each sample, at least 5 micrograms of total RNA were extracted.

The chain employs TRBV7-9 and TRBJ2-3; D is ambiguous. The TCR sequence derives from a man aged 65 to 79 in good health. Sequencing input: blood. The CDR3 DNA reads TGTGCCAGCAGCTTAGTTCCCAACACAGATACGCAGTATTTT. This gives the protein CASSLVPNTDTQYF.